The source of this T cell receptor (beta chain) is a study of CD8+ T cells in alopecia areata. At the level of the study: Patients took tofacitinib for 6 to 18 months, followed by 6 drug-free months.

Trimming took 3 bases from V and 6 from J; bases not matched to a gene: 12. Germline V gene data show CDR1 as LNHNV and CDR2 as YYDKDF (reference sequence). The CDR3 extends over 16 amino acids. The study's findings and limits: Mice showed TCR sharing more clearly than patients did, possibly owing to HLA. Administration of tofacitinib significantly diminished scalp clonality and expanded CD8+ clones within the top 100.

The sample holds a few counts of this clone. What it binds is not known. Treatment of the sample: oral pan-JAK inhibitor, 5-10 mg twice daily. It was cDNA, reverse transcribed from extracted RNA, that served as the sequencing template. Here immunoSEQ multiplex PCR was the method, and the copy in TCRdb shows in-frame clones only, minus some. This table holds about 200,000 clones, roughly three fifths found once. Material: CD4+ T cells sorted from blood, obtained at week 4, from a patient treated with tofacitinib. The TCR sequence derives from a human donor with alopecia areata. The V gene is TRBV15, the J gene TRBJ2-7; 9 nucleotides match TRBD1. CDR3 sequence reads: CATSRERTGVVVEQYF. CDR3 nucleotide sequence: TGTGCCACCAGCAGGGAGCGGACAGGGGTGGTGGTCGAGCAGTACTTC.